This T cell receptor (beta chain) was sequenced for a study of cytomegalovirus exposure and HLA in healthy donors. Study findings and constraints: Cytomegalovirus-associated TCR beta chains were listed, numbering 150 to 200. Later analysis identified 16,000 or so TCR beta sequences associated with HLA alleles, using a false discovery rate threshold of 0.05. The productive fraction for most TCR beta V segments was about 87% or about 30% in an earlier analysis.

In the PCR, 60 Vbeta and 13 Jbeta primers were used. Only in-frame clones appear in the TCRdb table, and some are missing; sequencing was by immunoSEQ multiplex PCR. The repertoire holds some 120,000 clones, with about 16% as singletons. Only a few counts were recorded for this clone. What it binds is not known. The ends were cut back, 7 bases at V and 0 bases at J, with 19 bases in the middle. There are 18 residues in the CDR3. Germline V gives CDR1 MDHEN, CDR2 SYDVKM. Sample: PBMCs. The chain employs TRBV28 and TRBJ2-6; the D gene is possibly TRBD2 (6 bases). The sequence derives from a woman younger than 30 in good health and CMV-seronegative. The CDR3 nucleotides read TGTGCCAGCACCCGTGGGGGACTTTCGAGCTCTGGGGCCAACGTCCTGACTTTC. It is translated as CASTRGGLSSSGANVLTF.